The clone carrying this T cell receptor (beta chain) was observed a handful of times. The CDR3 length is 11 residues. V lost 5 bases and J lost 8, with 10 bases in between. The germline V gene has CDR1 SGHAT and CDR2 FQNNGV. The time point here: patch test 2, 6 weeks after DPC sensitization. Indicated treatment: therapeutic diphenylcyclopropenone sensitization with weekly scalp DPC. The record originates from a study of human T cells and chemical hapten exposure. TCRdb called the RACE reads again in MiXCR, with one record for every CDR3 protein. This sample has about 110,000 distinct CDR3 sequences, with about a tenth found just once.

The V gene is TRBV11-2, the J gene TRBJ2-7; D call uncertain. Sequenced here: whole blood, sampled in connection with sensitization to the hapten diphenylcyclopropenone (DPC). The TCR originated in a woman in her thirties or forties with alopecia areata. Some clones in this sample may be carry-over from other donors' samples. CDR3 sequence (DNA): TGTGCCAGCAGCGCCCAAGGGAAGCAGTACTTC. Translating it yields CASSAQGKQYF.